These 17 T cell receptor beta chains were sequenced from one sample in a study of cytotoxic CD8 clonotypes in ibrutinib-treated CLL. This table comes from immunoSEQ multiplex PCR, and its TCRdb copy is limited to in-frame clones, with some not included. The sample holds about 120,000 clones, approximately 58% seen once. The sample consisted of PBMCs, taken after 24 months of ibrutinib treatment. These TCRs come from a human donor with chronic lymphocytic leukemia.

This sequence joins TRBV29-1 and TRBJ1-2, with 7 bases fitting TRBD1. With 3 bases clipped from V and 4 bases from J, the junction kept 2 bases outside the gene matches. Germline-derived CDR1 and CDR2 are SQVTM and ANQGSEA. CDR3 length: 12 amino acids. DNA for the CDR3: TGCAGCGTTGAGACAGGGCCCTATGGCTACACCTTC. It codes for CSVETGPYGYTF.

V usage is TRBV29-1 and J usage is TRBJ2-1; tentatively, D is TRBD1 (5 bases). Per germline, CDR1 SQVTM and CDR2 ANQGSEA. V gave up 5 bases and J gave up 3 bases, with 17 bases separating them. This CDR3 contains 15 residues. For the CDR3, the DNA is TGCAGCGTTAGGTCTCCAGGGTCGGGCTACAATGAGCAGTTCTTC. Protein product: CSVRSPGSGYNEQFF.

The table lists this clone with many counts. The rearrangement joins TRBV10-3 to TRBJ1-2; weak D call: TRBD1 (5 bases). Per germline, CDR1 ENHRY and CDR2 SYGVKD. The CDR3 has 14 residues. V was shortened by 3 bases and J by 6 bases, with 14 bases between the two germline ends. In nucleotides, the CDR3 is TGTGCCATCAGTGAAGCAGGGAGGGCGGATGGCTACACCTTC. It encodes CAISEAGRADGYTF.

CDR3 nucleotides: TGTGCCAGCAGTGCCCTCACAGATACGCAGTATTTT. This gives the protein CASSALTDTQYF. V gene TRBV2 combines with J gene TRBJ2-3, with no clear D. Germline lookup yields CDR1 SNHLY and CDR2 FYNNEI. Trimming pared 4 bases from V and 2 bases from J, leaving 4 bases between. The CDR3 has 12 amino acids.

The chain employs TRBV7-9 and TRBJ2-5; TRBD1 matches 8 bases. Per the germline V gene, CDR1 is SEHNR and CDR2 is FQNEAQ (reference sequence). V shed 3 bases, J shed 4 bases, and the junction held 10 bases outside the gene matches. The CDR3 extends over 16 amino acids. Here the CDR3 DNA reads TGTGCCAGCAGCTTGGCGGGCGCAGGGGGCCCAGAGACCCAGTACTTC. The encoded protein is CASSLAGAGGPETQYF. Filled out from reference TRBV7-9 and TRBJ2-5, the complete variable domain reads DTGVSQNPRHKITKRGQNVTFRCDPISEHNRLYWYRQTLGQGPEFLTYFQNEAQLEKSRLLSDRFSAERPKGSFSTLEIQRTEQGDSAMYLCASSLAGAGGPETQYFGPGTRLLVL.

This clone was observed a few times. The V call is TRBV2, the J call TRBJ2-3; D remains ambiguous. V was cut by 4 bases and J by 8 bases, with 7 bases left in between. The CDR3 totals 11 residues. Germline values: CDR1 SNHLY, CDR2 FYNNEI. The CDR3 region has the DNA TGTGCCAGCAGTGGACTTCTTACGCAGTATTTT. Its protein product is CASSGLLTQYF.

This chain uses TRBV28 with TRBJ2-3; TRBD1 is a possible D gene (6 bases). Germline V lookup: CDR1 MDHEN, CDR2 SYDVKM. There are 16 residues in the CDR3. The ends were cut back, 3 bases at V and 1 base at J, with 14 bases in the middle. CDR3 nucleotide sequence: TGTGCCAGCAGTTTCCTCGGGACATCACGCACAGATACGCAGTATTTT. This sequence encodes CASSFLGTSRTDTQYF. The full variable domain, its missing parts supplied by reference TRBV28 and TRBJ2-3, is DVKVTQSSRYLVKRTGEKVFLECVQDMDHENMFWYRQDPGLGLRLIYFSYDVKMKEKGDIPEGYSVSREKKERFSLILESASTNQTSMYLCASSFLGTSRTDTQYFGPGTRLTVL.

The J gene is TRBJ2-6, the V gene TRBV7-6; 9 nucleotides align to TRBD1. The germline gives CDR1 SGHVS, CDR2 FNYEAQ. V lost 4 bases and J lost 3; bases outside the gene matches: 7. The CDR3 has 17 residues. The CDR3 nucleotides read TGTGCCAGCAGCTCACAGGGGGCTAGTGTTGGGGCCAACGTCCTGACTTTC. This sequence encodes CASSSQGASVGANVLTF.

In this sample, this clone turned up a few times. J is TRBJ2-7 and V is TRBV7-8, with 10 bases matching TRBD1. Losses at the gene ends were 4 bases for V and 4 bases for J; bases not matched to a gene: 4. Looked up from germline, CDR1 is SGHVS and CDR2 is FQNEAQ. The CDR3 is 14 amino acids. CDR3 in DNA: TGTGCCAGCAGCTCCGACAGGGGGCGGTACGAGCAGTACTTC. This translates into CASSSDRGRYEQYF. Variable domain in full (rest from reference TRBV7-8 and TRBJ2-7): GAGVSQSPRYKVAKRGQDVALRCDPISGHVSLFWYQQALGQGPEFLTYFQNEAQLDKSGLPSDRFFAERPEGSVSTLKIQRTQQEDSAVYLCASSSDRGRYEQYFGPGTRLTVT.

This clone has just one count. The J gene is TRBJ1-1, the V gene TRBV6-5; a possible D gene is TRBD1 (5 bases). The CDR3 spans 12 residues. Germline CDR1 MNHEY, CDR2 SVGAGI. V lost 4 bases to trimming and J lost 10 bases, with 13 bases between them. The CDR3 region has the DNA TGTGCCAGCAGTTCCCGGTTCGGGGGAGCTTTCTTT. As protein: CASSSRFGGAFF.

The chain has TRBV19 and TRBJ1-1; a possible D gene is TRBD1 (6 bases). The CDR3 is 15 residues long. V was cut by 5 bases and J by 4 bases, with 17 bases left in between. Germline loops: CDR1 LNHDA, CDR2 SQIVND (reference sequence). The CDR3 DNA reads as TGTGCCAGTAGTCTCCGAGGGGGAGGTGGCACTGAAGCTTTCTTT. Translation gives CASSLRGGGGTEAFF.

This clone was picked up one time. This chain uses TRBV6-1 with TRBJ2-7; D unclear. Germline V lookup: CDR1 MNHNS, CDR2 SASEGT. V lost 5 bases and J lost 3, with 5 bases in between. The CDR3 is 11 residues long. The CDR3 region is CASSRIYEQYF. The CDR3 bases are TGTGCCAGCAGTCGGATCTACGAGCAGTACTTC.

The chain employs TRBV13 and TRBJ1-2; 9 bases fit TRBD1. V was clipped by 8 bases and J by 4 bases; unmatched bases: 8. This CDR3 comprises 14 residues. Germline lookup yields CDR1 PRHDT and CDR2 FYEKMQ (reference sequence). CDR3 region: CASGPRDRVYGYTF. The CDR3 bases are TGTGCCAGCGGCCCTCGGGACAGGGTCTATGGCTACACCTTC.

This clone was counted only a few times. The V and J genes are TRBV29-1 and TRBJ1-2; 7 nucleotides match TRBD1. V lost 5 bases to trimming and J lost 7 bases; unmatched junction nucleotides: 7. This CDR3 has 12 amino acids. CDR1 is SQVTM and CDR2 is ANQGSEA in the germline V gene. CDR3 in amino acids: CSVTGAEGGYTF. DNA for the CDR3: TGCAGCGTTACAGGGGCGGAGGGTGGCTACACCTTC.

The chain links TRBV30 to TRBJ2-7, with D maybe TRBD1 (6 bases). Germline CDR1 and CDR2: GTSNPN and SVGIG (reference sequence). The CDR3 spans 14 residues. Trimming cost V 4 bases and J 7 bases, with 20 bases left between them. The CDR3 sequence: CAWTTGAPRGEQYF. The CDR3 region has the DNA TGTGCCTGGACGACTGGGGCTCCTAGGGGGGAGCAGTACTTC. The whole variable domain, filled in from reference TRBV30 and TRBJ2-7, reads SQTIHQWPATLVQPVGSPLSLECTVEGTSNPNLYWYRQAAGRGLQLLFYSVGIGQISSEVPQNLSASRPQDRQFILSSKKLLLSDSGFYLCAWTTGAPRGEQYFGPGTRLTVT.

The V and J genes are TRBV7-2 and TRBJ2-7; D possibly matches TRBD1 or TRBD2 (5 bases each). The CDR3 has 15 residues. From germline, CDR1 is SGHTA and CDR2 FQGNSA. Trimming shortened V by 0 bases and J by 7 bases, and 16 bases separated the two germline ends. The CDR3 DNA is TGTGCCAGCAGCTTAGCGGGGACCGGCGGGTATGAGCAGTACTTC. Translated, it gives CASSLAGTGGYEQYF.

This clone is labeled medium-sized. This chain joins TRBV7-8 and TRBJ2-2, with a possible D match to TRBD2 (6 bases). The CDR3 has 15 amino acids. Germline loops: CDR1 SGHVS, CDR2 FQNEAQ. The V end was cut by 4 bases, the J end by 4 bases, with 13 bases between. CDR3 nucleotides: TGTGCCAGCAGCTGGGGCACTAGCTCCACCGGGGAGCTGTTTTTT. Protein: CASSWGTSSTGELFF. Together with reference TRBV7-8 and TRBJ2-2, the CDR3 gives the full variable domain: GAGVSQSPRYKVAKRGQDVALRCDPISGHVSLFWYQQALGQGPEFLTYFQNEAQLDKSGLPSDRFFAERPEGSVSTLKIQRTQQEDSAVYLCASSWGTSSTGELFFGEGSRLTVL.